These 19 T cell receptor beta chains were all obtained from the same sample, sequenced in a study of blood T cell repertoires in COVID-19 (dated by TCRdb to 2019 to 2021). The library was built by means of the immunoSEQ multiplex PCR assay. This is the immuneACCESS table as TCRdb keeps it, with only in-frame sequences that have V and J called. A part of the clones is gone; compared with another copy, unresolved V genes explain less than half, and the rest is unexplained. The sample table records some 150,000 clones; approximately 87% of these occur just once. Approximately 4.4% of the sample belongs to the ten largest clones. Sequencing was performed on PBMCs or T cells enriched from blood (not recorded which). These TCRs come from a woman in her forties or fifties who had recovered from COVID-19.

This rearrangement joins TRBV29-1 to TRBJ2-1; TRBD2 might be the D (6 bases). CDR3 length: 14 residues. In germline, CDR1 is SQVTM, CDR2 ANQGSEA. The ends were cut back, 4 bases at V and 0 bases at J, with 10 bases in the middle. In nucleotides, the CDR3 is TGCAGCGTTGCCCAGGGAGGCTCCTACAATGAGCAGTTCTTC. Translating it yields CSVAQGGSYNEQFF.

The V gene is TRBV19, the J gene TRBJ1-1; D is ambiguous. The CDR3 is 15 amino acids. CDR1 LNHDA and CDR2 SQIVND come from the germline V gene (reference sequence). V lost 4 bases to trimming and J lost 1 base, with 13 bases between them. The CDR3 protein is CASSNGELRNTEAFF. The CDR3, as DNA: TGTGCCAGTAGTAACGGAGAGTTAAGGAACACTGAAGCTTTCTTT.

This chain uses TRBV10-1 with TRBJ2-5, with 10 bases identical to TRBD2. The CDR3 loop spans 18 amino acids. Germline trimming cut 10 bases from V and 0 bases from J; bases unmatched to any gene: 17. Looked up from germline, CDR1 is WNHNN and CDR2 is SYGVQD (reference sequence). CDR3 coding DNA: TGCGCCATCCCTCATAAGGCTAGCGGGGGCCCGTACCAAGAGACCCAGTACTTC. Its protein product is CAIPHKASGGPYQETQYF.

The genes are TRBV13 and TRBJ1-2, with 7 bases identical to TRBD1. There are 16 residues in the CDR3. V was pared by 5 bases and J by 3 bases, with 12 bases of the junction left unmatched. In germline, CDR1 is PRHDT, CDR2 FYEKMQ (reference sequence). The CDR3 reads CASSGLGWDRDYGYTF. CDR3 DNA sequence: TGTGCCAGCAGCGGCCTTGGTTGGGACAGAGACTATGGCTACACCTTC.

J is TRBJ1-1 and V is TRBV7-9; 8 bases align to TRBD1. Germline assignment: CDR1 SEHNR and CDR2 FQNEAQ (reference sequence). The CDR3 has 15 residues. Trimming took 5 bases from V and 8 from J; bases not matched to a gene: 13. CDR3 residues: CASSRLGQENFEAFF. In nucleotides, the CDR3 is TGTGCCAGCAGCCGACTGGGACAGGAGAACTTCGAAGCTTTCTTT.

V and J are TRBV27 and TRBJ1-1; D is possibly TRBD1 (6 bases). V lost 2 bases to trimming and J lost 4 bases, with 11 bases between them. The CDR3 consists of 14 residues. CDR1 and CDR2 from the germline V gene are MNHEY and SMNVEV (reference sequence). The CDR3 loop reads CASSLGGATTEAFF. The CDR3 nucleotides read TGTGCCAGCAGTTTAGGGGGGGCGACCACTGAAGCTTTCTTT.

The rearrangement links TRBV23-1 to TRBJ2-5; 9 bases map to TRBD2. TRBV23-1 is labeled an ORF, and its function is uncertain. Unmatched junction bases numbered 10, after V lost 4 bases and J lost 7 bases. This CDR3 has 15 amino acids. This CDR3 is CASSLPTSGPWTQYF. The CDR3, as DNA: TGCGCCAGCAGTCTACCGACTAGCGGTCCATGGACCCAGTACTTC.

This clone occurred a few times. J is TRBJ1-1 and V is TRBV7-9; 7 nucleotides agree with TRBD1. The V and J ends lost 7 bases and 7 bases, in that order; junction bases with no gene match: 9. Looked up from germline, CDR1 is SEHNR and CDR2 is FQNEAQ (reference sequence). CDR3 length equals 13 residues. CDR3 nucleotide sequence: TGTGCCAGCACCCCAGGACAGGCCTATGAAGCTTTCTTT. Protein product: CASTPGQAYEAFF.

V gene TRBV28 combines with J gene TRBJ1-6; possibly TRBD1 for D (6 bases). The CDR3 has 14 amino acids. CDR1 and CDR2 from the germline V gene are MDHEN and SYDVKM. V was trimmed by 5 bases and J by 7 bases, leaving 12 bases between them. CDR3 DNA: TGTGCCAGCAGTGACAGGTTCGGAAATTCACCCCTCCACTTT. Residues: CASSDRFGNSPLHF.

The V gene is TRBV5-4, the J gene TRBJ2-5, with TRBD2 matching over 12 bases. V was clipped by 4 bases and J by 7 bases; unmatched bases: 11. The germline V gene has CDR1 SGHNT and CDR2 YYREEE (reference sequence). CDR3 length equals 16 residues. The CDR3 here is CASSNPSGGAVATQYF. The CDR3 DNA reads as TGTGCCAGCAGCAACCCTAGCGGGGGGGCCGTCGCGACCCAGTACTTC.

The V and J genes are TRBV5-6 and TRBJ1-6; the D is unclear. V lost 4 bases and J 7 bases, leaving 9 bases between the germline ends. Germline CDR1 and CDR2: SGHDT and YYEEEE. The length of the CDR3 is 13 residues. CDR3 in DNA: TGTGCCAGCAGCCCCTCCCTAAATTCACCCCTCCACTTT. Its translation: CASSPSLNSPLHF.

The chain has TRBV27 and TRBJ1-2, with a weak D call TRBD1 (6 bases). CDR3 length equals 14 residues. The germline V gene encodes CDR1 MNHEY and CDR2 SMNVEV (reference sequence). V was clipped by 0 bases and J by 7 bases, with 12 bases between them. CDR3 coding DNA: TGTGCCAGCAGTTTATCTGTACAGGGAACTGGCTACACCTTC. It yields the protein CASSLSVQGTGYTF.

The CDR3: CASGRQGRVGELFF. CDR3 DNA sequence: TGTGCCAGCGGGAGACAGGGTCGGGTCGGGGAGCTGTTTTTT. The chain employs TRBV7-2 and TRBJ2-2; 7 bases fit TRBD1. CDR3 length equals 14 residues. CDR1 is SGHTA and CDR2 is FQGNSA in the germline V gene. After removal of 8 bases from V and 7 bases from J, the junction contained 10 bases not matched to a gene.

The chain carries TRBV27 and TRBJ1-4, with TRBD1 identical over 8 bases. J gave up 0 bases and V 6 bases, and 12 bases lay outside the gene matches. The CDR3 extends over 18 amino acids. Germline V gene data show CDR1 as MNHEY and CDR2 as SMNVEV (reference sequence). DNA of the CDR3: TGTGCCAGCAGGCCCCCGGGACAGGCTTGGGCAACTAATGAAAAACTGTTTTTT. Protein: CASRPPGQAWATNEKLFF.

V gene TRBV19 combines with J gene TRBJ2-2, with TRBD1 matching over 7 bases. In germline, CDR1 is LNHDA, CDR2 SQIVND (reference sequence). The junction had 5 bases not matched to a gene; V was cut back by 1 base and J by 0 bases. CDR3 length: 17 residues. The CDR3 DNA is TGTGCCAGTAGTATAGGGGCAGGGGGAACGAACACCGGGGAGCTGTTTTTT. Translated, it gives CASSIGAGGTNTGELFF.

CDR3 bases: TGTGCCAGCAGCTCGGGGGGACTAGCGGGAGGACTCTACCTACGGGGCGAGCAGTACGTC. Amino acid sequence: CASSSGGLAGGLYLRGEQYV. The chain is built from TRBV5-8 and TRBJ2-7; 15 nucleotides align to TRBD2. The J segment lost 6 bases and the V segment lost 3 bases, leaving 19 bases of the junction unmatched. The V gene's germline CDR1 is SGHTS and CDR2 YDEGEE. The CDR3 runs 20 residues.

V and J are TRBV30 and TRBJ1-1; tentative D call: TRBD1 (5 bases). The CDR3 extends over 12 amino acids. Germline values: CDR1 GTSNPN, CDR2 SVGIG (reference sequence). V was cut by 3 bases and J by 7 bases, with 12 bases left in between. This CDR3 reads CAWREGISEAFF. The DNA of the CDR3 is TGTGCCTGGAGGGAGGGGATAAGTGAAGCTTTCTTT. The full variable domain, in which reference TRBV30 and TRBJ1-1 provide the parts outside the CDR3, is SQTIHQWPATLVQPVGSPLSLECTVEGTSNPNLYWYRQAAGRGLQLLFYSVGIGQISSEVPQNLSASRPQDRQFILSSKKLLLSDSGFYLCAWREGISEAFFGQGTRLTVV.

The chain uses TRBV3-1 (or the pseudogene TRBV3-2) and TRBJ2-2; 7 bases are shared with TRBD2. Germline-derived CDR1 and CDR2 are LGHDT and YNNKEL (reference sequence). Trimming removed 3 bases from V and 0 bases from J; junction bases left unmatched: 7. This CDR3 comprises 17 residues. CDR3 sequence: CASSQVGGLANTGELFF. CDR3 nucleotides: TGTGCCAGCAGCCAGGTGGGGGGGTTAGCGAACACCGGGGAGCTGTTTTTT.

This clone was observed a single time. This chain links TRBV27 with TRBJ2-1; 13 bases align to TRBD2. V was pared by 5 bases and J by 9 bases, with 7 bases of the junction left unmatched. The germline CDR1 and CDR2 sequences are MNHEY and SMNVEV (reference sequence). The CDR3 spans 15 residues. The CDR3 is CASSTGTSGEGEQFF. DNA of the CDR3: TGTGCCAGCAGTACCGGGACTAGCGGGGAGGGTGAGCAGTTCTTC.